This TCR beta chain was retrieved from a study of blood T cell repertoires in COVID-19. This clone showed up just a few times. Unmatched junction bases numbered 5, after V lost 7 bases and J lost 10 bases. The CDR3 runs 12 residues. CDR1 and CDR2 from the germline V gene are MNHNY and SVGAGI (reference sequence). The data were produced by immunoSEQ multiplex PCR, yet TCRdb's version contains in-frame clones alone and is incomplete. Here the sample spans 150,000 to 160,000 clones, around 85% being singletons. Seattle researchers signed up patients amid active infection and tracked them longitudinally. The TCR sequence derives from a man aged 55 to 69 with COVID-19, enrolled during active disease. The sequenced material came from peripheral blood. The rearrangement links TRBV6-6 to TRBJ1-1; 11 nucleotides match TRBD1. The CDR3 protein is CASTGDRGLAFF. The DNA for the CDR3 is TGTGCCAGCACCGGGGACAGGGGGTTAGCTTTCTTT.